The rows below give T cell receptor beta chains drawn from one sample of a study of identical twins. Using its own MiXCR run on the 5' RACE reads, TCRdb lists one record per CDR3 protein. This sample yields hundreds of thousands of distinct CDR3 sequences, of which 7.1% are seen a single time; approximately 1.5% belongs to the top ten. The data were also submitted as part of a second study, on yellow fever vaccine responses in identical twins.

The sequenced sample was PBMCs. These receptor sequences come from a woman under 30 in good health. Both conserved end residues are part of each CDR3. Each record gives: V gene, clone size, D gene, J gene, CDR3 protein, CDR3 DNA. The D gene is left open where the match is weak. The size field is filled for only some rows; it gives once, few, many or a size class.

V: TRBV12-3/TRBV12-4; size: many; D: .; J: TRBJ2-2; CDR3: CASSASTALYGELFF; DNA: TGTGCCAGCAGCGCAAGTACGGCATTGTACGGGGAGCTGTTTTTT
V: TRBV7-9; size: many; D: .; J: TRBJ2-7; CDR3: CASSLDTGPPYEQYF; DNA: TGTGCCAGCAGCTTAGATACGGGGCCTCCCTACGAGCAGTACTTC
V: TRBV12-3/TRBV12-4; size: few; D: .; J: TRBJ1-4; CDR3: CASSLTGTLLFF; DNA: TGTGCCAGCAGTTTGACCGGGACACTACTGTTTTTT
V: TRBV9; size: few; D: TRBD1; J: TRBJ1-5; CDR3: CASSERTGDNQPQHF; DNA: TGTGCCAGCAGCGAGCGGACAGGAGACAATCAGCCCCAGCATTTT
V: TRBV2; size: many; D: .; J: TRBJ2-3; CDR3: CAMRGTDTQYF; DNA: TGTGCCATGAGGGGCACAGATACGCAGTATTTT
V: TRBV20-1; size: few; D: .; J: TRBJ1-2; CDR3: CSVTEKLNYGYTF; DNA: TGCAGTGTTACGGAAAAACTTAACTATGGCTACACCTTC
V: TRBV6-1; size: few; D: TRBD1; J: TRBJ2-1; CDR3: CASSRTGVSYNEQFF; DNA: TGTGCCAGCAGCCGGACAGGCGTCTCCTACAATGAGCAGTTCTTC
V: TRBV5-5; size: few; D: .; J: TRBJ2-3; CDR3: CASSRGVGSDTQYF; DNA: TGTGCCAGCAGCCGAGGAGTAGGGTCAGATACGCAGTATTTT
V: TRBV4-1; size: many; D: .; J: TRBJ2-4; CDR3: CASSLLGTAKNIQYF; DNA: TGCGCCAGCAGCCTTTTGGGGACCGCCAAAAACATTCAGTACTTC
V: TRBV29-1; size: few; D: .; J: TRBJ1-2; CDR3: CSVAPDTSNYGYTF; DNA: TGCAGCGTGGCCCCGGACACTTCTAACTATGGCTACACCTTC
V: TRBV20-1; size: few; D: TRBD1; J: TRBJ2-1; CDR3: CSATGGTGETYNEQFF; DNA: TGCAGTGCTACAGGGGGGACAGGGGAAACATACAATGAGCAGTTCTTC
V: TRBV20-1; size: few; D: .; J: TRBJ2-2; CDR3: CSASGGAGELFF; DNA: TGCAGTGCCAGCGGCGGGGCCGGGGAGCTGTTTTTT
V: TRBV20-1; size: few; D: .; J: TRBJ1-6; CDR3: CSASGRNNSPLHF; DNA: TGCAGTGCTAGTGGCAGAAACAATTCACCCCTCCACTTT
V: TRBV3-1; size: many; D: .; J: TRBJ2-4; CDR3: CASSRTASQNIQYF; DNA: TGTGCCAGCAGCCGGACAGCAAGCCAAAACATTCAGTACTTC
V: TRBV7-9; size: few; D: TRBD1; J: TRBJ1-2; CDR3: CASSLLIGQGDPYGYTF; DNA: TGTGCCAGCAGCTTACTCATAGGACAGGGAGATCCCTATGGCTACACCTTC
V: TRBV7-2; size: .; D: .; J: TRBJ2-1; CDR3: CASSFYQGGNEQFF; DNA: TGTGCCAGCAGCTTTTATCAGGGTGGCAATGAGCAGTTCTTC
V: TRBV3-1; size: few; D: .; J: TRBJ1-2; CDR3: CASSRLQGTGNYGYTF; DNA: TGTGCCAGCAGCCGTCTTCAGGGCACTGGTAACTATGGCTACACCTTC
V: TRBV5-1; size: .; D: TRBD2; J: TRBJ2-5; CDR3: CASSSGSSGGAETQYF; DNA: TGCGCCAGCAGCTCCGGGTCTAGCGGGGGGGCGGAGACCCAGTACTTC
V: TRBV2; size: .; D: .; J: TRBJ2-7; CDR3: CASSEGVAPYEQYF; DNA: TGTGCCAGCAGTGAAGGGGTGGCGCCCTACGAGCAGTACTTC
V: TRBV27; size: few; D: TRBD1; J: TRBJ1-1; CDR3: CASSISGTGTNTEAFF; DNA: TGTGCCAGCAGTATATCCGGGACAGGGACGAACACTGAAGCTTTCTTT
V: TRBV10-3; size: .; D: .; J: TRBJ1-2; CDR3: CAISPSNYGYTF; DNA: TGTGCCATCAGTCCGAGTAACTATGGCTACACCTTC
V: TRBV27; size: .; D: .; J: TRBJ2-1; CDR3: CASSLLFGKQFF; DNA: TGTGCCAGCAGTTTATTATTCGGAAAGCAGTTCTTC
V: TRBV28; size: .; D: .; J: TRBJ2-5; CDR3: CASSLEETQCF; DNA: TGTGCCAGCAGTTTAGAAGAGACCCAGTGCTTC
V: TRBV28; size: many; D: .; J: TRBJ2-1; CDR3: CASSFAGSKNEQFF; DNA: TGTGCCAGCAGTTTTGCGGGTAGCAAGAATGAGCAGTTCTTC
V: TRBV29-1; size: many; D: TRBD1; J: TRBJ2-7; CDR3: CSVSNRDRAYEQYF; DNA: TGCAGCGTTTCGAACCGGGACAGGGCCTACGAGCAGTACTTC
V: TRBV10-3; size: many; D: .; J: TRBJ2-7; CDR3: CAISAGQHEQYF; DNA: TGTGCCATCAGCGCAGGACAGCACGAGCAGTACTTC
V: TRBV7-2; size: many; D: TRBD2; J: TRBJ2-1; CDR3: CASSPWASGGALNEQFF; DNA: TGTGCCAGCAGCCCTTGGGCTAGCGGGGGGGCCTTGAATGAGCAGTTCTTC
V: TRBV29-1; size: .; D: .; J: TRBJ2-3; CDR3: CSVTSDTRYF; DNA: TGCAGCGTTACGTCTGATACGCGGTATTTT
V: TRBV11-3; size: .; D: TRBD2; J: TRBJ2-1; CDR3: CASSPGTSLSYNEQFF; DNA: TGTGCCAGCAGCCCCGGGACTAGCTTGTCCTACAATGAGCAGTTCTTC
V: TRBV29-1; size: many; D: TRBD1; J: TRBJ1-1; CDR3: CSVNRGLTEAFF; DNA: TGCAGCGTTAACAGGGGACTGACTGAAGCTTTCTTT
V: TRBV13; size: many; D: .; J: TRBJ2-1; CDR3: CASSLDREGDNEQFF; DNA: TGTGCCAGCAGCTTAGACAGGGAGGGAGACAATGAGCAGTTCTTC
V: TRBV29-1; size: many; D: .; J: TRBJ2-5; CDR3: CSVREVRETQYF; DNA: TGCAGCGTCCGCGAAGTACGAGAGACCCAGTACTTC
V: TRBV2; size: many; D: .; J: TRBJ1-2; CDR3: CASKTGGGYTF; DNA: TGTGCCAGCAAAACCGGGGGTGGCTACACCTTC
V: TRBV5-1; size: many; D: .; J: TRBJ2-7; CDR3: CASSLEAGSPYEQYF; DNA: TGCGCCAGCAGCTTGGAAGCGGGTTCGCCCTACGAGCAGTACTTC
V: TRBV5-1; size: .; D: .; J: TRBJ2-2; CDR3: CASSLEDTGFGTGELFF; DNA: TGCGCCAGCAGCTTGGAGGATACAGGGTTTGGCACCGGGGAGCTGTTTTTT
V: TRBV24-1; size: few; D: TRBD2; J: TRBJ2-7; CDR3: CATSDGTSGGYEQYF; DNA: TGTGCCACCAGTGATGGGACTAGCGGAGGCTACGAGCAGTACTTC
V: TRBV12-3/TRBV12-4; size: .; D: .; J: TRBJ2-3; CDR3: CASRPDSSTDTQYF; DNA: TGTGCCAGCAGACCGGACAGTAGCACAGATACGCAGTATTTT
V: TRBV7-9; size: many; D: TRBD1; J: TRBJ1-1; CDR3: CASSERRGQTEAFF; DNA: TGTGCCAGCAGCGAGCGCAGGGGGCAGACTGAAGCTTTCTTT
V: TRBV6-2/TRBV6-3; size: .; D: TRBD2; J: TRBJ2-1; CDR3: CASSYPRAGVDYNEQFF; DNA: TGTGCCAGCAGTTATCCGAGAGCGGGAGTCGACTACAATGAGCAGTTCTTC
V: TRBV6-1; size: few; D: .; J: TRBJ2-7; CDR3: CASRDPQGVTYEQYF; DNA: TGTGCCAGCAGGGACCCACAGGGTGTTACCTACGAGCAGTACTTC
V: TRBV20-1; size: .; D: .; J: TRBJ2-2; CDR3: CSAKSAEAAANTGELFF; DNA: TGCAGTGCTAAATCCGCGGAGGCAGCCGCGAACACCGGGGAGCTGTTTTTT
V: TRBV5-1; size: .; D: TRBD1; J: TRBJ2-2; CDR3: CASRRTGDNTGELFF; DNA: TGCGCCAGCAGGCGGACAGGCGACAACACCGGGGAGCTGTTTTTT
V: TRBV7-9; size: .; D: TRBD1; J: TRBJ2-2; CDR3: CASSWDSLTGELFF; DNA: TGTGCCAGCAGCTGGGACAGCCTAACCGGGGAGCTGTTTTTT
V: TRBV5-5; size: .; D: .; J: TRBJ1-2; CDR3: CASSAGTTNYGYTF; DNA: TGTGCCAGCAGCGCCGGGACAACTAACTATGGCTACACCTTC
V: TRBV20-1; size: .; D: TRBD2; J: TRBJ2-7; CDR3: CSARATGTSGSWYEQYF; DNA: TGCAGTGCTAGGGCAACCGGGACTAGCGGGAGTTGGTACGAGCAGTACTTC
V: TRBV20-1; size: few; D: TRBD1; J: TRBJ2-1; CDR3: CSLSGQGFNEQFF; DNA: TGCAGTCTTTCGGGACAGGGTTTCAATGAGCAGTTCTTC
V: TRBV7-6; size: many; D: TRBD1; J: TRBJ2-2; CDR3: CASSLEPFHRQGNTGELFF; DNA: TGTGCCAGCAGCTTGGAGCCTTTCCACCGACAGGGAAACACCGGGGAGCTGTTTTTT
V: TRBV28; size: few; D: .; J: TRBJ1-1; CDR3: CASSLWNRVKAFF; DNA: TGTGCCAGCAGTTTATGGAACAGGGTGAAGGCTTTCTTT
V: TRBV28; size: many; D: TRBD1; J: TRBJ1-6; CDR3: CASSLLGTGSNSPLHF; DNA: TGTGCCAGCAGTTTACTCGGGACAGGGAGTAATTCACCCCTCCACTTT
V: TRBV24-1; size: many; D: .; J: TRBJ2-1; CDR3: CATSVRDGNEQFF; DNA: TGTGCCACCAGTGTGAGGGATGGCAATGAGCAGTTCTTC